Below are 3 T cell receptor beta chains sequenced from a single sample in a study of T cells in Graves' hyperthyroidism and ophthalmopathy. Amplification targeted TCR beta CDR3 regions from RNA transcripts. Using the HTBI primer set, a first-round RT-PCR was run on the TCR CDR3. TCRdb passed the multiplex PCR reads through MiXCR, listing each CDR3 protein once. This table holds under 200,000 distinct CDR3 sequences, about a tenth found once. Sequenced: blood. These receptors all stem from a young woman with Graves' hyperthyroidism that later progressed to Graves' ophthalmopathy.

This clonotype was seen repeatedly, ten times or more. This sequence joins TRBV28 and TRBJ2-2; D may correspond to TRBD1 or TRBD2 (5 bases each). The germline V and J ends were trimmed by 6 bases and 8 bases, with 10 bases remaining between them. Germline CDR1 is MDHEN and CDR2 is SYDVKM. The CDR3 has 12 amino acids. In DNA form, the CDR3 reads TGTGCCAGCAGGGGGGTAGCGGGGGAGCTGTTTTTT. Encoded protein: CASRGVAGELFF.

This clonotype was detected many times. The chain joins TRBV28 to TRBJ2-1, with 7 bases lining up with TRBD1. Trimming at V came to 3 bases and at J to 15 bases, leaving 8 bases not matched to a gene. This CDR3 region has 12 residues. Germline V gene sequence: CDR1 MDHEN, CDR2 SYDVKM. The CDR3 is CASSFDRAGVFF. The CDR3 nucleotides read TGTGCCAGCAGTTTCGACAGGGCCGGGGTGTTCTTC.

This clonotype was seen at least ten times. The chain has TRBV6-2 or TRBV6-3 and TRBJ2-7; 12 bases fit TRBD2. V shed 5 bases, J shed 2 bases, and the junction held 4 bases outside the gene matches. Looked up from germline, CDR1 is MNHEY and CDR2 is SVGEGT. The CDR3 contains 15 residues. The CDR3 DNA sequence: TGTGCCAGCAGTCGAACTAGCGGGAGGACCTACGAGCAGTACTTC. Protein product: CASSRTSGRTYEQYF.